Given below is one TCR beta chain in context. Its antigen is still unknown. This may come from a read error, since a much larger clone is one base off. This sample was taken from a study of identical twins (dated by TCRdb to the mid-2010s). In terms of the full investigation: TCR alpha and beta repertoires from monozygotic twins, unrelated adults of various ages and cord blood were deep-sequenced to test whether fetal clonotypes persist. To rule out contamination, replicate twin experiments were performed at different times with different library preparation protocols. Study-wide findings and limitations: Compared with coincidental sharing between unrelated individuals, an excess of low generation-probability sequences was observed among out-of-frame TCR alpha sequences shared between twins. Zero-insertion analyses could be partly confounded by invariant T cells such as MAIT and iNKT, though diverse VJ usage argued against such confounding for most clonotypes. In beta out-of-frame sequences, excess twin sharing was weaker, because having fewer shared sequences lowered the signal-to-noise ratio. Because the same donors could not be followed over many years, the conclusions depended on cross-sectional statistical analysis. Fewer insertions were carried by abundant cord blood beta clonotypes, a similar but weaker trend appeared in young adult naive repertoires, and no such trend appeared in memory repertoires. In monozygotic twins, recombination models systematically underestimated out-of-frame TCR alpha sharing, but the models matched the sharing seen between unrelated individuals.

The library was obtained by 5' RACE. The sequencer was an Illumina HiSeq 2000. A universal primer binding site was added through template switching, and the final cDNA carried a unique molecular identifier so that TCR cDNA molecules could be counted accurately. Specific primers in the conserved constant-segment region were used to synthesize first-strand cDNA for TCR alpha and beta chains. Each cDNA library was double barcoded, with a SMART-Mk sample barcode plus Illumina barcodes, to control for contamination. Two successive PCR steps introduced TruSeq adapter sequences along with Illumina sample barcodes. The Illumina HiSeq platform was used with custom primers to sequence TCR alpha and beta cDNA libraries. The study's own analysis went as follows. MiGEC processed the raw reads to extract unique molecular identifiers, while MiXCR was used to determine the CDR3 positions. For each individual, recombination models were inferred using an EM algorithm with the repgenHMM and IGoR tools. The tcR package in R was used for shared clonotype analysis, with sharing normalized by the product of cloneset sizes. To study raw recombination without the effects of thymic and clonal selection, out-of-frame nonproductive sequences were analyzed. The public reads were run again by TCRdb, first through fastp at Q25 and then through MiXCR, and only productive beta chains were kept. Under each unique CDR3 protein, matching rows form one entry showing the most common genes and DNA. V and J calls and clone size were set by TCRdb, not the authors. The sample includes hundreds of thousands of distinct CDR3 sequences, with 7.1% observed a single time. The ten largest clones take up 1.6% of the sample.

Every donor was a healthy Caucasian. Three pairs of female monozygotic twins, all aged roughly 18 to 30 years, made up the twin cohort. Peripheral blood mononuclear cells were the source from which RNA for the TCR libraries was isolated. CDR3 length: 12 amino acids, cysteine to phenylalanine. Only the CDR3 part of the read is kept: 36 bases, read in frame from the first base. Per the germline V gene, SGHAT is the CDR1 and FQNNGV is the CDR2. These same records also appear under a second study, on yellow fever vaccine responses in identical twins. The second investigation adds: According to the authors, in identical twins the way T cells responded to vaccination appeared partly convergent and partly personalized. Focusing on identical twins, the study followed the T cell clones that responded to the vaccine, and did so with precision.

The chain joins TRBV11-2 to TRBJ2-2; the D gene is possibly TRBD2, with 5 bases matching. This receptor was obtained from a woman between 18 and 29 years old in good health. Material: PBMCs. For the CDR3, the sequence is CASTYVTGELIF. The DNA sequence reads TGTGCCAGCACCTACGTCACCGGGGAGCTGATTTTT.